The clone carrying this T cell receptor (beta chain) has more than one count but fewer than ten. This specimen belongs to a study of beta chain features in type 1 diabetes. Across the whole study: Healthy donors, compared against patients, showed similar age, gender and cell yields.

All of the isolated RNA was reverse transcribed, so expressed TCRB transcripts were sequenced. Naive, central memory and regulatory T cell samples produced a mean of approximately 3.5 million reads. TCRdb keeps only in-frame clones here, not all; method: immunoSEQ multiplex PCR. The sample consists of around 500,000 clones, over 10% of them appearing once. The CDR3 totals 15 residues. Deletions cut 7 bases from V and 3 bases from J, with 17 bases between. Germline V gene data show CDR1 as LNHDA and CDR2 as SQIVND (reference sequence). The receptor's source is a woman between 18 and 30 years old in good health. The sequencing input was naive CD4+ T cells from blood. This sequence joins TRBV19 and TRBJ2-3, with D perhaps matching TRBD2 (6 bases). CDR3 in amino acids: CASKKAAGTTDTQYF. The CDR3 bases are TGTGCCAGTAAGAAAGCGGCGGGGACTACAGATACGCAGTATTTT.